One and the same sample provided the 12 T cell receptor beta chains below, sequenced in a study of cytomegalovirus exposure and HLA in healthy donors. It was with 60 Vbeta and 13 Jbeta primers that the PCR ran. Here immunoSEQ multiplex PCR was the method, and the copy in TCRdb shows in-frame clones only, minus some. The sample contains 150,000 to 200,000 clones, over 70% of which appear only once. Material: PBMCs. These receptors originate from a male donor in good health and CMV-seronegative.

The chain links TRBV6-5 to TRBJ2-3, with TRBD2 identical over 8 bases. The germline V gene has CDR1 MNHEY and CDR2 SVGAGI. V shed 2 bases and J 4 bases; nucleotides not matched to a gene: 8. The CDR3 runs 16 residues. The CDR3 sequence: CASSYGVAGPADTQYF. CDR3 bases: TGTGCCAGCAGTTACGGGGTAGCGGGGCCCGCAGATACGCAGTATTTT.

This clone was observed a handful of times. The J gene is TRBJ2-4, the V gene TRBV28; TRBD1 aligns across 9 bases. The CDR3 totals 16 residues. V lost 6 bases to trimming and J lost 0 bases; unmatched junction nucleotides: 6. Germline-derived CDR1 and CDR2 are MDHEN and SYDVKM. The CDR3 loop reads CASSQGQGLAKNIQYF. As DNA, the CDR3 is TGTGCCAGCAGCCAGGGACAGGGACTAGCCAAAAACATTCAGTACTTC.

The sample holds a few counts of this clone. J is TRBJ2-7 and V is TRBV7-8; no definite D call. The CDR3 contains 11 residues. From germline, CDR1 is SGHVS and CDR2 FQNEAQ. Trimming removed 5 bases at V and 3 bases at J, with 5 bases between. CDR3 sequence (DNA): TGTGCCAGCAGCCCCCTCTACGAGCAGTACTTC. It codes for CASSPLYEQYF.

The chain recombines TRBV30 with TRBJ1-6, with D possibly TRBD1 on 5 matching bases. This CDR3 contains 14 residues. CDR1 and CDR2 from the germline V gene are GTSNPN and SVGIG (reference sequence). V was cut by 2 bases and J by 8 bases, with 13 bases left in between. CDR3 region: CAWSKEGQDSPLHF. DNA for the CDR3: TGTGCCTGGAGTAAGGAGGGGCAGGATTCACCCCTCCACTTT. The variable domain in full, completed from reference TRBV30 and TRBJ1-6, reads SQTIHQWPATLVQPVGSPLSLECTVEGTSNPNLYWYRQAAGRGLQLLFYSVGIGQISSEVPQNLSASRPQDRQFILSSKKLLLSDSGFYLCAWSKEGQDSPLHFGNGTRLTVT.

To note about this clone: The junction shows a germline mismatch at one end, possibly a read error. Distinct nucleotide sequences in the sample also encode this CDR3. The V gene is TRBV25-1, the J gene TRBJ2-2; 7 bases fit TRBD1. The CDR3 totals 15 residues. Germline-derived CDR1 and CDR2 are MGHDK and SYGVNS. The CDR3 coding sequence is TGTGCCAACTATTACAGGGGCACGAACACTGGGGAGCTGTTTTTT. Translated, it gives CANYYRGTNTGELFF.

This chain joins TRBV5-6 and TRBJ2-3, with TRBD1 identical over 8 bases. Germline V gene sequence: CDR1 SGHDT, CDR2 YYEEEE. Trimming at V came to 3 bases and at J to 5 bases, leaving 8 bases not matched to a gene. CDR3 length: 15 residues. CDR3 nucleotide sequence: TGTGCCAGCAGCTATATGGACAGGGTTGAAGATACGCAGTATTTT. Translating gives CASSYMDRVEDTQYF.

The genes are TRBV9 and TRBJ1-3; tentatively, D is TRBD1 (5 bases). CDR1 and CDR2 from the germline V gene are SGDLS and YYNGEE. This CDR3 has 16 residues. Trimming took off 3 bases at V and 0 bases at J, with 13 bases between the two ends. The CDR3 sequence is CASSAVDTYSGNTIYF. DNA for the CDR3: TGTGCCAGCAGCGCGGTGGACACCTACTCTGGAAACACCATATATTTT.

This clone has more than one count but fewer than ten. The chain couples TRBV25-1 to TRBJ1-2; D possibly corresponds to TRBD1 (6 bases). The V and J ends lost 7 bases and 1 base respectively, with 10 bases between them. This CDR3 is built from 13 residues. CDR1 MGHDK and CDR2 SYGVNS come from the germline V gene. The CDR3 reads CASTLTGNYGYTF. The CDR3 DNA sequence: TGTGCCAGCACCTTGACAGGTAACTATGGCTACACCTTC.

The rearrangement uses TRBV7-8 and TRBJ2-7, with 7 nucleotides matching TRBD2. CDR3 length: 14 residues. Germline CDR1 SGHVS, CDR2 FQNEAQ. With V trimmed by 5 bases and J by 2 bases, 6 bases remained unmatched. The CDR3 loop reads CASSSGGTTYEQYF. DNA of the CDR3: TGTGCCAGCAGCAGCGGAGGGACTACCTACGAGCAGTACTTC.

The chain links TRBV9 to TRBJ2-1, with D hard to call. The CDR3 is 15 amino acids. The V end lost 2 bases, the J end lost 0 bases, and 9 bases lay between the germline ends. The germline gives CDR1 SGDLS, CDR2 YYNGEE. The DNA of the CDR3 is TGTGCCAGCAGCGTCGATTACAGCTCCTACAATGAGCAGTTCTTC. Amino acids: CASSVDYSSYNEQFF.

The V call is TRBV29-1, the J call TRBJ1-1; 11 bases line up with TRBD1. J was trimmed by 5 bases and V by 8 bases; bases with no gene match: 7. The CDR3 is 13 residues long. Germline-derived CDR1 and CDR2 are SQVTM and ANQGSEA. The CDR3 here is CSSRTGGETEAFF. For the CDR3, the DNA is TGCAGCTCGAGGACAGGGGGCGAGACTGAAGCTTTCTTT.

The V gene is TRBV9, the J gene TRBJ2-2; no clear D gene. CDR3 length: 12 residues. The V gene lost 3 bases and the J gene lost 9 bases, with 9 bases spanning the gap. The V gene's germline CDR1 is SGDLS and CDR2 YYNGEE. The chain's CDR3 is CASSASLRELFF. The CDR3 bases are TGTGCCAGCAGCGCCTCCCTTAGGGAGCTGTTTTTT.